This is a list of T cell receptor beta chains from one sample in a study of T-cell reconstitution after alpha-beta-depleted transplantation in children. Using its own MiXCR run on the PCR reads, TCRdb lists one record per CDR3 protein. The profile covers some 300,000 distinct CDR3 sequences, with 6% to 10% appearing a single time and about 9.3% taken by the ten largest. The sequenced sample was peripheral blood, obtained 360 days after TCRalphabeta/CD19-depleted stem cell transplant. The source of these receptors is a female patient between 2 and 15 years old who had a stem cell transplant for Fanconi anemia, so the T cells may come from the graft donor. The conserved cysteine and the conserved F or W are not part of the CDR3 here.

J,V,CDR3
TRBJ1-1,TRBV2,ASATGWTEAF
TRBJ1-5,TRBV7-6,ASSFMGANQPQH
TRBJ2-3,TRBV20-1,SARVGLAGTDTQY
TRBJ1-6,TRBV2,ASSLDLQGAGSPLH
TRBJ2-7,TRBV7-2,ASSLVVLAEQY
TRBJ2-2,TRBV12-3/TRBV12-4,ASRITGELF
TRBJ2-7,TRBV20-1,SAGPGGSQY
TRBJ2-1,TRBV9,ASSPRGERRGQF
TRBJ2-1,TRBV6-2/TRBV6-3,ASAGGPYNEQF
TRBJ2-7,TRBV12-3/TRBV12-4,ASSLAQVATVAGYEQY
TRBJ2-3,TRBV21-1,ASTRLAEFTDTQY
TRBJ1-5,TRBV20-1,SARRTEGGGRQPQH
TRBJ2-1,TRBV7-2,ASSSRWSSYNEQF
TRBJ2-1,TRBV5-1,ASSLGLHRINEQF
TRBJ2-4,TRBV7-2,ASSSQYKNIQY
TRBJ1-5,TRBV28,ASSSSRGRGSNQPQH